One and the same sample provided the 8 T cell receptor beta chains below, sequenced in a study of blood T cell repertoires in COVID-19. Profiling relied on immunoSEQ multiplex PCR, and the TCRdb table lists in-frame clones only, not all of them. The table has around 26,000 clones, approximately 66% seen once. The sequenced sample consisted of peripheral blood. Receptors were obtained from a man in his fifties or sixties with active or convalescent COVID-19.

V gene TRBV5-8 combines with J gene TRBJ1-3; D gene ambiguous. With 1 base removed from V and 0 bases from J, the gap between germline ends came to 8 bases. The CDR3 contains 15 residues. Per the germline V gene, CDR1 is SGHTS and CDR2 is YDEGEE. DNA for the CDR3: TGTGCCAGCAGCTTGCGGGGTTTCTCTGGAAACACCATATATTTT. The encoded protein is CASSLRGFSGNTIYF.

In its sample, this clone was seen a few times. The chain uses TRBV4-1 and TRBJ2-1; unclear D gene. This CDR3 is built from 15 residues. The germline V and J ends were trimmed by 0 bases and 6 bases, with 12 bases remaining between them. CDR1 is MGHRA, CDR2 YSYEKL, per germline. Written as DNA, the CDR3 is TGCGCCAGCAGCCAAGATCAACAACGCCTCAATGAGCAGTTCTTC. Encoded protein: CASSQDQQRLNEQFF.

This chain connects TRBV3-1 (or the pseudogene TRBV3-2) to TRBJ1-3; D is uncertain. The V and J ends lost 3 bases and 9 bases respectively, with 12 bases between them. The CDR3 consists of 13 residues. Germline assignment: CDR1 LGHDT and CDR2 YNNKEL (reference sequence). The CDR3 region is CASSQPGPVTIYF. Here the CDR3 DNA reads TGTGCCAGCAGCCAGCCAGGCCCGGTCACCATATATTTT.

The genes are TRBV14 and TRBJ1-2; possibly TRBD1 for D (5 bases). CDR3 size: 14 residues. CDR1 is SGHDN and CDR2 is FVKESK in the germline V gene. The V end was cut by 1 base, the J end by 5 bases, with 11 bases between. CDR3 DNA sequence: TGTGCCAGCAGCCAAGTCACGGGGGTGTATGGCTACACCTTC. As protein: CASSQVTGVYGYTF.

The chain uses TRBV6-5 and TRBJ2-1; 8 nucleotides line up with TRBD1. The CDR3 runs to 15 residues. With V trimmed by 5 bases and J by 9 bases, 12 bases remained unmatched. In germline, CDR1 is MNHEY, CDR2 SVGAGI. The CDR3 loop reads CASSTRTGYRGEQFF. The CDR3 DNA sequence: TGTGCCAGCAGTACCCGGACAGGGTATAGGGGTGAGCAGTTCTTC.

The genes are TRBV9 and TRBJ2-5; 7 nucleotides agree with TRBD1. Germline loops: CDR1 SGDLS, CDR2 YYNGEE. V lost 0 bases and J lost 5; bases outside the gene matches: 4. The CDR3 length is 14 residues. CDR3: CASSVGQGSETQYF. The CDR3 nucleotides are TGTGCCAGCAGCGTAGGACAGGGATCGGAGACCCAGTACTTC.

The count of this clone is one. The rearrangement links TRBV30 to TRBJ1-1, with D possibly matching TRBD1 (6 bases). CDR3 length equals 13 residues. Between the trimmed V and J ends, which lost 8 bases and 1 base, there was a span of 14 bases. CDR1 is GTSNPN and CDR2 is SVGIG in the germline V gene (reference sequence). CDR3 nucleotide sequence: TGTGCCGGGGGGAGGGGGAAGAACACTGAAGCTTTCTTT. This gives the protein CAGGRGKNTEAFF.

CDR3 amino acids: CASSPYTVGAFTEAFF. The CDR3 DNA reads TGTGCCAGCTCACCCTACACTGTGGGGGCGTTCACTGAAGCTTTCTTT. The gene calls are TRBV18 and TRBJ1-1; D possibly corresponds to TRBD1 (6 bases). CDR3 size: 16 residues. Trimming cost V 3 bases and J 4 bases, with 18 bases left between them. Germline CDR1 KGHSH, CDR2 LQKENI.